One T cell receptor beta chain is described in this entry. Its antigen remains unidentified. The entry originates in a study of early T cells in non-severe SARS-CoV-2 infection. Across the whole study: Sequencing targeted bulk RNA from unsorted whole blood, leaving chains unpaired. Overall study findings and caveats: Anti-spike CD8 specificities were favored by VDJdb matching, whose results missed private and CD4 specificities.

The CDR3 runs 17 residues. Trimming cost V 0 bases and J 0 bases, with 15 bases left between them. CDR1 is DFQATT, CDR2 SNEGSKA, per germline (reference sequence). Researchers tagged individual cDNA molecules with unique molecular identifiers. TCRdb redid the calling of the 5' RACE reads with MiXCR, one entry per CDR3 protein. The repertoire holds tens of thousands of distinct CDR3 sequences, with 7% to 8% as singletons. Sequenced: whole blood. The V gene is TRBV20-1, the J gene TRBJ1-5; unclear D gene. The sequence derives from an adult who was a healthcare worker with PCR-confirmed SARS-CoV-2 infection or an uninfected control (not recorded which). The CDR3: CSARDRGATYSNQPQHF. The CDR3 DNA reads TGCAGTGCTAGAGATCGTGGAGCTACATATAGCAATCAGCCCCAGCATTTT.